These T cell receptor beta chains were read from a single sample in a study of OX40 agonist ivuxolimab in advanced cancers. The repertoire was sequenced with immunoSEQ multiplex PCR; TCRdb's copy has only in-frame clones and lacks some. Found here are around 33,000 clones, 84% of them singletons; the top ten hold around 12%. This material consisted of CD4+ or CD8+ T cells sorted from blood, taken in a trial of the OX40 agonist ivuxolimab. The receptors were sampled from an adult with an advanced solid tumor such as melanoma, head and neck, liver or kidney cancer. Each CDR3 is given with its conserved first and last residue. Fields, in order: clone size, J gene, D gene, V gene, CDR3 DNA, CDR3 protein. A D gene is named only where the DNA matches it firmly. Rows may omit the clone size; those that give it use once, few, many or a size class.

clone size: once
J gene: TRBJ2-7
D gene: -
V gene: TRBV27
CDR3 DNA: TGTGCCAGCAGTTTTTCTGCCAACAAGAATGACGGGCAGTACTTC
CDR3 protein: CASSFSANKNDGQYF

clone size: -
J gene: TRBJ1-1
D gene: -
V gene: TRBV21-1
CDR3 DNA: TGTGCCAGCAGCAGAATAAACAGGGCCACTGAAGCTTTCTTT
CDR3 protein: CASSRINRATEAFF

clone size: once
J gene: TRBJ2-3
D gene: -
V gene: TRBV29-1
CDR3 DNA: TGCAGCGTTGAAGATCCGAAGGGGAACAGGCCAGATACGCAGTATTTT
CDR3 protein: CSVEDPKGNRPDTQYF

clone size: -
J gene: TRBJ2-7
D gene: TRBD1
V gene: TRBV10-3
CDR3 DNA: TGTGCCATCACCCGGGACAGGGGGGCCTACGAGCAGTACTTC
CDR3 protein: CAITRDRGAYEQYF

clone size: -
J gene: TRBJ2-7
D gene: -
V gene: TRBV9
CDR3 DNA: TGTGCCAGCAGCGTACTAGCGACCATAGGCGAGCAGTACTTC
CDR3 protein: CASSVLATIGEQYF

clone size: -
J gene: TRBJ1-5
D gene: -
V gene: TRBV19
CDR3 DNA: TGTGCCAGTAGTATAGGGGTCAGGGGCCCTGAGATGGCAAATCAGCCCCAGCATTTT
CDR3 protein: CASSIGVRGPEMANQPQHF

clone size: once
J gene: TRBJ2-7
D gene: TRBD1
V gene: TRBV28
CDR3 DNA: TGTGCCAGCACCCCCGCCACAGGGGGACCCTTAACCTACGAGCAGTACTTC
CDR3 protein: CASTPATGGPLTYEQYF

clone size: -
J gene: TRBJ2-1
D gene: TRBD1
V gene: TRBV9
CDR3 DNA: TGTGCCAGCAGCACAGGACAGGGTCTTGAGCAGTTCTTC
CDR3 protein: CASSTGQGLEQFF

clone size: -
J gene: TRBJ2-7
D gene: -
V gene: TRBV10-1
CDR3 DNA: TGCGCCAGCAGTGAGTACAGGGTTTCCTACGAGCAGTACTTC
CDR3 protein: CASSEYRVSYEQYF

clone size: -
J gene: TRBJ1-1
D gene: TRBD1
V gene: TRBV30
CDR3 DNA: TGTGCCTGGAGACCGAGACAGGGCGGAATCACTGAAGCTTTCTTT
CDR3 protein: CAWRPRQGGITEAFF

clone size: -
J gene: TRBJ2-1
D gene: -
V gene: TRBV6-1
CDR3 DNA: TGTGCCAGCATTGGGCAGGGGTTCAATGAGCAGTTCTTC
CDR3 protein: CASIGQGFNEQFF

clone size: -
J gene: TRBJ2-3
D gene: TRBD2
V gene: TRBV9
CDR3 DNA: TGTGCCAGCAGCGTAGGTAGCGGGATAAACACAGATACGCAGTATTTT
CDR3 protein: CASSVGSGINTDTQYF

clone size: -
J gene: TRBJ2-5
D gene: TRBD1
V gene: TRBV5-5
CDR3 DNA: TGTGCCAGCAGCAAGGGACAGTCAAAAGAGACCCAGTACTTC
CDR3 protein: CASSKGQSKETQYF

clone size: -
J gene: TRBJ1-5
D gene: -
V gene: TRBV28
CDR3 DNA: TGTGCCAGCAGTGTAGGTCAGCCCCAGCATTTT
CDR3 protein: CASSVGQPQHF

clone size: -
J gene: TRBJ1-1
D gene: TRBD1
V gene: TRBV29-1
CDR3 DNA: TGCAGCGTTGAAACGACAGGGGGCGGCACTGAAGCTTTCTTT
CDR3 protein: CSVETTGGGTEAFF

clone size: -
J gene: TRBJ2-3
D gene: TRBD1
V gene: TRBV9
CDR3 DNA: TGTGCCAGCAGCACAGGACAGGGACCGACAGATACGCAGTATTTT
CDR3 protein: CASSTGQGPTDTQYF

clone size: -
J gene: TRBJ1-1
D gene: -
V gene: TRBV28
CDR3 DNA: TGTGCCAGCACTCGCCCGACAGATCTGGCTGAAGCTTTCTTT
CDR3 protein: CASTRPTDLAEAFF

clone size: -
J gene: TRBJ2-7
D gene: -
V gene: TRBV4-1
CDR3 DNA: TGCGCCAGCACCCCCAACGTGGGGCTAGCCCATGAGCAGTACTTC
CDR3 protein: CASTPNVGLAHEQYF

clone size: -
J gene: TRBJ2-3
D gene: TRBD2
V gene: TRBV6-5
CDR3 DNA: TGTGCCAGCAGTTACGTGGGAGGGAGCACAGATACGCAGTATTTT
CDR3 protein: CASSYVGGSTDTQYF

clone size: -
J gene: TRBJ1-3
D gene: -
V gene: TRBV25-1
CDR3 DNA: TGTGCCACAGTTGGAAACACCATATATTTT
CDR3 protein: CATVGNTIYF

clone size: -
J gene: TRBJ1-3
D gene: -
V gene: TRBV2
CDR3 DNA: TGTGCCAGCAGCTTAGGGCCCTCTGGAAACACCATATATTTT
CDR3 protein: CASSLGPSGNTIYF

clone size: -
J gene: TRBJ1-5
D gene: TRBD1
V gene: TRBV5-6
CDR3 DNA: TGTGCCAGCAGCCACAGGGGTAGCAATCAGCCCCAGCATTTT
CDR3 protein: CASSHRGSNQPQHF

clone size: -
J gene: TRBJ2-7
D gene: -
V gene: TRBV27
CDR3 DNA: TGTGCCAGCAGTCCCTACTTAGGGGACGAGCAGTACTTC
CDR3 protein: CASSPYLGDEQYF

clone size: -
J gene: TRBJ2-2
D gene: -
V gene: TRBV7-8
CDR3 DNA: TGTGCCAGCAGCTTAGAAGTCGGGGAGCTGTTTTTT
CDR3 protein: CASSLEVGELFF

clone size: -
J gene: TRBJ2-1
D gene: -
V gene: TRBV27
CDR3 DNA: TGTGCCAGCAGTTTGTATAGCCCCCCGACCAATGAGCAGTTCTTC
CDR3 protein: CASSLYSPPTNEQFF

clone size: -
J gene: TRBJ2-1
D gene: TRBD2
V gene: TRBV27
CDR3 DNA: TGTGCCAGCAGTCCGCAACTAGCGGGAGGGGGGGATGAGCAGTTCTTC
CDR3 protein: CASSPQLAGGGDEQFF

clone size: -
J gene: TRBJ2-1
D gene: TRBD2
V gene: TRBV6-5
CDR3 DNA: TGTGCCAGCAGTACTAGCGACCCCCTAGTTGATGAGCAGTTCTTC
CDR3 protein: CASSTSDPLVDEQFF

clone size: once
J gene: TRBJ2-7
D gene: -
V gene: TRBV11-2
CDR3 DNA: TGTGCCAGCAGCTTTGACCAGGCCTACGAGCAGTACTTC
CDR3 protein: CASSFDQAYEQYF